This record looks at one T cell receptor beta chain sequence and its context. Its specificity is unknown. This specimen comes from a study of cytomegalovirus exposure and HLA in healthy donors. Whole-study context: Researchers previously reported finding 100 million or so unique TCR beta sequences from some 180 million T cells.

This CDR3 region has 13 residues. Trimming cost V 8 bases and J 1 base; bases outside gene matches: 7. Per germline, CDR1 SQVTM and CDR2 ANQGSEA. The PCR ran on 60 Vbeta and 13 Jbeta primers. Using immunoSEQ multiplex PCR, the repertoire was profiled, and TCRdb retains in-frame clones only, with some absent. The sample consists of 150,000 to 200,000 clones, less than 90% of them appearing once. Study-wide results and caveats: Specificity for CMV antigens was confirmed in vitro for a few of the CMV-associated chains. There were reportedly fewer N-insertions in an Asian-associated ancestry cluster than the approximately 600-donor mean, in a later analysis.

Input material: PBMCs. The TCR comes from a girl aged 5-17 years in good health and CMV-seropositive. The chain combines TRBV29-1 with TRBJ1-1; 7 nucleotides match TRBD1. Here the CDR3 reads CSIRQGRNTEAFF. For the CDR3, the DNA is TGCAGCATTCGACAGGGCAGGAACACTGAAGCTTTCTTT.